This T cell receptor (beta chain) was retrieved from a study of long-term antiretroviral therapy in people with HIV. Study summary: First collections came about a decade before the 2015 immediate-ART recommendation.

Notes on the study in general: ART was followed by higher diversity that remained below transplant donor controls. Older ART regimens may have been in use when blood was drawn between the mid-2000s and the late 2010s. Repertoires from HIV showed CDR3 length ranges narrower than those of controls.

Trimming at V came to 0 bases and at J to 4 bases, leaving 3 bases not matched to a gene. CDR3 length: 14 residues. CDR1 and CDR2 (germline): MNHEY, SMNVEV (reference sequence). Sequencing relied on immunoSEQ assay v3.0, run at survey level. The assay was immunoSEQ multiplex PCR, and TCRdb's table has in-frame clones only and misses some. Of about 25,000 clones listed, just over 85% are singletons. In the case of this clone: Its specificity is not known.

This TCR derives from a man in his fifties or sixties with HIV. Sequences were derived from unsorted PBMCs, sampled 1.2 years after starting antiretroviral therapy. This chain joins TRBV27 and TRBJ2-7; TRBD1 matches 7 bases. The CDR3 spells CASSLSTGKYEQYF. The CDR3 region has the DNA TGTGCCAGCAGTTTATCGACAGGGAAATACGAGCAGTACTTC.